The rows below give T cell receptor beta chains drawn from one sample of a study of T cells after yellow fever vaccination. Using its own MiXCR run on the 5' RACE reads, TCRdb lists one record per CDR3 protein. The sample lists 150,000 to 200,000 distinct CDR3 sequences, approximately 9.9% occurring once. This specimen consisted of CD8+ T cells sorted from PBMCs, obtained 15 days after the yellow fever booster vaccination. Receptors originate from a man younger than 35 who received the YFV17D yellow fever vaccine. Both conserved end residues are part of each CDR3. Fields, in order: CDR3 DNA, CDR3 protein, clone size, J gene, D gene, V gene. A D gene is named only where the DNA matches it firmly. A row's size may be missing; if present it is once, few, many or a size class.

DNA: TGTGCCAGCAGTAATCCAGGGGCCCTAAACTATGGCTACACCTTC
CDR3: CASSNPGALNYGYTF
size: few
J: TRBJ1-2
D: .
V: TRBV6-5

DNA: TGTGCCTGCATGAGGAGGGGGAACACCGGGGAGCTGTTTTTT
CDR3: CACMRRGNTGELFF
size: .
J: TRBJ2-2
D: .
V: TRBV5-8

DNA: TGCGCCAGCAGCCCTCAGGGTCCTGAAGCTTTCTTT
CDR3: CASSPQGPEAFF
size: few
J: TRBJ1-1
D: .
V: TRBV5-1

DNA: TGTGCCAGTAAAGGGACAGGGGAGCCTGGGGCCAACGTCCTGACTTTC
CDR3: CASKGTGEPGANVLTF
size: few
J: TRBJ2-6
D: TRBD1
V: TRBV6-5

DNA: TGTGCCAGCAGCTTTGCGGGGGGCTTGAATGAGCAGTTCTTC
CDR3: CASSFAGGLNEQFF
size: few
J: TRBJ2-1
D: TRBD2
V: TRBV7-3

DNA: TGTGCCAGCAGCCTTAGACTGCTGAACACCGGGGAGCTGTTTTTT
CDR3: CASSLRLLNTGELFF
size: .
J: TRBJ2-2
D: .
V: TRBV7-2

DNA: TGTGCCAGCACCGACCGACAGGGATACAATGAGCAGTTCTTC
CDR3: CASTDRQGYNEQFF
size: few
J: TRBJ2-1
D: TRBD1
V: TRBV12-3/TRBV12-4

DNA: TGTGCCAGCAGTTCTCAGGGAGTCGGGGGCTACACCTTC
CDR3: CASSSQGVGGYTF
size: few
J: TRBJ1-2
D: .
V: TRBV27

DNA: TGTGCCAGCAGCTTAGGGACAGGGGAATATACTGAAGCTTTCTTT
CDR3: CASSLGTGEYTEAFF
size: .
J: TRBJ1-1
D: TRBD1
V: TRBV13

DNA: TGTGCCAGCAGCTTCTGGGATGGCGATACGCAGTATTTT
CDR3: CASSFWDGDTQYF
size: few
J: TRBJ2-3
D: .
V: TRBV11-1

DNA: TGTGCCAGCAGCTTCAGGGGGCGTTCCGCAGATACGCAGTATTTT
CDR3: CASSFRGRSADTQYF
size: few
J: TRBJ2-3
D: TRBD1
V: TRBV7-9

DNA: TGCGCCAGCAGCCAAGAATGGGAGTATGGAAACACCATATATTTT
CDR3: CASSQEWEYGNTIYF
size: few
J: TRBJ1-3
D: .
V: TRBV4-3

DNA: TGCGCCAGCAGCCAAGAGTCAGGAGGTTGGGGCATTCAGTACTTC
CDR3: CASSQESGGWGIQYF
size: few
J: TRBJ2-4
D: .
V: TRBV4-1

DNA: TGTGCCAGCAGCGTAGGTGTGGGGACTGAAGCTTTCTTT
CDR3: CASSVGVGTEAFF
size: .
J: TRBJ1-1
D: .
V: TRBV9

DNA: TGCGCCAGCAGCCAAGAAGGATTAGGGGAATGGGGGCAGCCCCAGCATTTT
CDR3: CASSQEGLGEWGQPQHF
size: .
J: TRBJ1-5
D: .
V: TRBV4-1

DNA: TGCAGTGCTAGTACCGGGACAGGGGCTTATGGCTACACCTTC
CDR3: CSASTGTGAYGYTF
size: few
J: TRBJ1-2
D: TRBD1
V: TRBV20-1

DNA: TGTGCCAGCAGTACCGACAGGGTCCTAAACAATGAGCAGTTCTTC
CDR3: CASSTDRVLNNEQFF
size: few
J: TRBJ2-1
D: TRBD1
V: TRBV6-5

DNA: TGTGCCAGCGGTGGTCTGCCCCAGCATTTT
CDR3: CASGGLPQHF
size: few
J: TRBJ1-5
D: .
V: TRBV2

DNA: TGTGCCTGGAGCTATGGGATGAACACTGAAGCTTTCTTT
CDR3: CAWSYGMNTEAFF
size: few
J: TRBJ1-1
D: .
V: TRBV30

DNA: TGCAGCGTTAGAGAGACAGGCCCGTGGGATGGCTACACCTTC
CDR3: CSVRETGPWDGYTF
size: .
J: TRBJ1-2
D: .
V: TRBV29-1

DNA: TGTGCCAGCAGTAGGCTTTTAGCGGGGGGCACAGATACGCAGTATTTT
CDR3: CASSRLLAGGTDTQYF
size: few
J: TRBJ2-3
D: TRBD2
V: TRBV12-3/TRBV12-4

DNA: TGTGCCAGCAGCTCAGAGGTCCAGGGGACAGATACGCAGTATTTT
CDR3: CASSSEVQGTDTQYF
size: .
J: TRBJ2-3
D: .
V: TRBV7-9

DNA: TGCAGCGTCAAAGAGGGATTACGGGGGAAGGAAGATACGCAGTATTTT
CDR3: CSVKEGLRGKEDTQYF
size: few
J: TRBJ2-3
D: .
V: TRBV29-1

DNA: TGTGCCAGCAGTTTAGCGTATTTAGAATCGGAGGGAGATACGCAGTATTTT
CDR3: CASSLAYLESEGDTQYF
size: .
J: TRBJ2-3
D: .
V: TRBV12-3/TRBV12-4

DNA: TGTGCCAGCAGCCTAACAGGGGTATGGGACATTCAGTACTTC
CDR3: CASSLTGVWDIQYF
size: few
J: TRBJ2-4
D: TRBD1
V: TRBV11-2

DNA: TGTGCCACCAGCTCCGGGACAGGGCGAACTGAAGCTTTCTTT
CDR3: CATSSGTGRTEAFF
size: few
J: TRBJ1-1
D: TRBD1
V: TRBV15

DNA: TGTGCCACCAGTGATTTGGGGACAGTTAACACCGGGGAGCTGTTTTTT
CDR3: CATSDLGTVNTGELFF
size: few
J: TRBJ2-2
D: TRBD1
V: TRBV24-1

DNA: TGTGCCAGCGCCAGGTTGGGGGTTGGCAATCAGCCCCAGCATTTT
CDR3: CASARLGVGNQPQHF
size: few
J: TRBJ1-5
D: .
V: TRBV7-2

DNA: TGCGCCAGCAGCCAAGAGGGGCCAGGGGGAGACTATGGCTACACCTTC
CDR3: CASSQEGPGGDYGYTF
size: .
J: TRBJ1-2
D: TRBD1
V: TRBV4-3

DNA: TGTGCCAGCAGTCGCCAGGGGGTAGTGGTATACGAGCAGTACTTC
CDR3: CASSRQGVVVYEQYF
size: many
J: TRBJ2-7
D: TRBD1
V: TRBV6-2/TRBV6-3

DNA: TGTGCCAGCAGCGCGGACACTATCTCCTACGAGCAGTACTTC
CDR3: CASSADTISYEQYF
size: .
J: TRBJ2-7
D: .
V: TRBV7-9

DNA: TGTGCCAGCAGCCCCCACACAGATACGCAGTATTTT
CDR3: CASSPHTDTQYF
size: .
J: TRBJ2-3
D: .
V: TRBV6-2/TRBV6-3

DNA: TGTGCCAGCACCAGGAGGAGGCTCGGGACGATCAAAGGCGAGACCCAGTACTTC
CDR3: CASTRRRLGTIKGETQYF
size: .
J: TRBJ2-5
D: .
V: TRBV3-1

DNA: TGTGCCAGCAGTTATGCTCACGCAACTAATGAAAAACTGTTTTTT
CDR3: CASSYAHATNEKLFF
size: many
J: TRBJ1-4
D: .
V: TRBV6-5

DNA: TGTGTCACCCGCCCGAGGGGGCGGGAAACTGAAGCTTTCTTT
CDR3: CVTRPRGRETEAFF
size: .
J: TRBJ1-1
D: TRBD1
V: TRBV24-1

DNA: TGTGCCAGCAGCTTATATAACGCAGATACGCAGTATTTT
CDR3: CASSLYNADTQYF
size: few
J: TRBJ2-3
D: .
V: TRBV7-9

DNA: TGTGCCAGCAGCCCGAATGGGAACACCGGGGAGCTGTTTTTT
CDR3: CASSPNGNTGELFF
size: .
J: TRBJ2-2
D: .
V: TRBV7-3

DNA: TGCGCCAGCAGCCAAGGGAGCCCTCACGGGGCAGATACGCAGTATTTT
CDR3: CASSQGSPHGADTQYF
size: .
J: TRBJ2-3
D: .
V: TRBV4-1

DNA: TGTGCCAGCAGAAATCGGACAGGGCGGCAGACCCAGTACTTC
CDR3: CASRNRTGRQTQYF
size: few
J: TRBJ2-5
D: TRBD1
V: TRBV6-6

DNA: TGTGCCAGCAGTCCTCGACGGGTCGTAGGGGTCGATGGCTACACCTTC
CDR3: CASSPRRVVGVDGYTF
size: few
J: TRBJ1-2
D: .
V: TRBV6-1

DNA: TGTGCCAGCAGTATTGATGACTATGGCTACACCTTC
CDR3: CASSIDDYGYTF
size: few
J: TRBJ1-2
D: .
V: TRBV6-1

DNA: TGTGCCAGCTCACCACTTAGTATTGAAGCTTTCTTT
CDR3: CASSPLSIEAFF
size: few
J: TRBJ1-1
D: .
V: TRBV18

DNA: TGTGCCAGCAGCCCTTGGACAGGCCGCTATGGCTACACCTTC
CDR3: CASSPWTGRYGYTF
size: .
J: TRBJ1-2
D: TRBD1
V: TRBV11-2

DNA: TGTGCCAGCAGCCCCTATTCTGGGGGAGGTAATGAAAAACTGTTTTTT
CDR3: CASSPYSGGGNEKLFF
size: few
J: TRBJ1-4
D: .
V: TRBV7-9

DNA: TGCAGTGCTAGCGGCCTTTGTTGCACAGATACGCAGTATTTT
CDR3: CSASGLCCTDTQYF
size: .
J: TRBJ2-3
D: .
V: TRBV20-1